This T cell receptor (beta chain) was documented in a study of molecular identifiers for immune sequencing clone quantification. TCRdb ran MiXCR on the PCR reads and lists one entry per CDR3 protein. The data contain around 480,000 distinct CDR3 sequences, less than 30% of them singletons. The length of the CDR3 is 15 residues. The V gene lost 6 bases and the J gene lost 9 bases, with 24 bases spanning the gap. The germline V gene encodes CDR1 MDHEN and CDR2 SYDVKM. The gene calls are TRBV28 and TRBJ2-7; D is unclear. The origin of this receptor is a human donor in good health. Some libraries in this study had Jurkat cell RNA spiked in. Input material: naive CD8+ T cells from blood, with Jurkat cell RNA spiked in. As to subset: FACS-sorted CD8+CD4-CCR7+CD45RA+ naive T cells. Here the CDR3 reads CASSSRPAVHPAQYF. Here the CDR3 DNA reads TGTGCCAGCAGCTCCAGGCCTGCCGTCCACCCCGCGCAGTACTTC.